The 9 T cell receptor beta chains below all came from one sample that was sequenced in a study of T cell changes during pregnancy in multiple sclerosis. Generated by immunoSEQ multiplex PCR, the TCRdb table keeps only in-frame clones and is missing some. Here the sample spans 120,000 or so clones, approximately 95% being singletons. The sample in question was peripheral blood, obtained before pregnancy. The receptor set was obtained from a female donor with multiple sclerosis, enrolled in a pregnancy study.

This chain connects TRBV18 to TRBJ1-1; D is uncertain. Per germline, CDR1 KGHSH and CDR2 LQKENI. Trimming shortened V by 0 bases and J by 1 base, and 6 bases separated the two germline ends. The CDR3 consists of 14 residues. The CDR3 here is CASSPPISNTEAFF. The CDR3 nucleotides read TGTGCCAGCTCACCACCTATATCGAACACTGAAGCTTTCTTT.

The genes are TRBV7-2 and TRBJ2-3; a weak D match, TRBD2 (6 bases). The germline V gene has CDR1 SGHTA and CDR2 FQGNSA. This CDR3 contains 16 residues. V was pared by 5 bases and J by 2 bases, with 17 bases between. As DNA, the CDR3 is TGTGCCAGCAGCCACCCCCGGGACTTGTACACAGATACGCAGTATTTT. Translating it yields CASSHPRDLYTDTQYF.

The CDR3 DNA reads as TGTGCCAGCAGTTTTAGAGCGGGAGTATTGAACAATGAGCAGTTCTTC. Its translation: CASSFRAGVLNNEQFF. V usage is TRBV28 and J usage is TRBJ2-1; 8 bases match TRBD2. This CDR3 is built from 16 residues. Germline V lookup: CDR1 MDHEN, CDR2 SYDVKM. Trimming at V came to 3 bases and at J to 5 bases, leaving 9 bases not matched to a gene. Drawing the rest from reference TRBV28 and TRBJ2-1, the complete variable domain is DVKVTQSSRYLVKRTGEKVFLECVQDMDHENMFWYRQDPGLGLRLIYFSYDVKMKEKGDIPEGYSVSREKKERFSLILESASTNQTSMYLCASSFRAGVLNNEQFFGPGTRLTVL.

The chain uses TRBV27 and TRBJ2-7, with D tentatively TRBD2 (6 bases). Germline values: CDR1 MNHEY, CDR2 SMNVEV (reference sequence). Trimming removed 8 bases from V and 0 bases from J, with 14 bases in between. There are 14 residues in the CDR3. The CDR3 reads CASRLARDSYEQYF. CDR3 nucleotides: TGTGCCAGCCGCTTGGCGCGGGACTCCTACGAGCAGTACTTC.

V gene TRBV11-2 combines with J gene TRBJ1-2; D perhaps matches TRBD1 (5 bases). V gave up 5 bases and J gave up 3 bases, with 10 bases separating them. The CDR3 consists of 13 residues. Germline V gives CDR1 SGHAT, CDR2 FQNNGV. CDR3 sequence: CASSRGTYYGYTF. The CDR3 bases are TGTGCCAGCAGCCGCGGGACTTACTATGGCTACACCTTC. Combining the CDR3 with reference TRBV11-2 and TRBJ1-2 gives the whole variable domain EAGVAQSPRYKIIEKRQSVAFWCNPISGHATLYWYQQILGQGPKLLIQFQNNGVVDDSQLPKDRFSAERLKGVDSTLKIQPAKLEDSAVYLCASSRGTYYGYTFGSGTRLTVV.

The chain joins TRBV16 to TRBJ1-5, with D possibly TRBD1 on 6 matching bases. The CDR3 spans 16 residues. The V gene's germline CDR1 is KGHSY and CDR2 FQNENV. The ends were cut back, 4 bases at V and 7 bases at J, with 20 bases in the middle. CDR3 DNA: TGTGCCAGCAGCCTCGGGGCCTTGGGGGCAGGGCAGCCCCAGCATTTT. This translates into CASSLGALGAGQPQHF.

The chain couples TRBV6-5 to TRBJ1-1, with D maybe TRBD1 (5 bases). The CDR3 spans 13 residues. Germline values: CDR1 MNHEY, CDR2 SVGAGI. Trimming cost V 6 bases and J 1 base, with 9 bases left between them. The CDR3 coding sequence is TGTGCCAGCAGGTTTGACAGGAACACTGAAGCTTTCTTT. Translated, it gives CASRFDRNTEAFF.

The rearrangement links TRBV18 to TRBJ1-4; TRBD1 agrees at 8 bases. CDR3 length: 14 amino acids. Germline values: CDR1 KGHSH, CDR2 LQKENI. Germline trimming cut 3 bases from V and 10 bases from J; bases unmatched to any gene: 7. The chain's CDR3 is CASSPRDRNPKLFF. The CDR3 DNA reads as TGTGCCAGCTCACCCCGGGACAGGAACCCAAAACTGTTTTTT. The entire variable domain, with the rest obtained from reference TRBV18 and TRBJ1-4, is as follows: NAGVMQNPRHLVRRRGQEARLRCSPMKGHSHVYWYRQLPEEGLKFMVYLQKENIIDESGMPKERFSAEFPKEGPSILRIQQVVRGDSAAYFCASSPRDRNPKLFFGSGTQLSVL.

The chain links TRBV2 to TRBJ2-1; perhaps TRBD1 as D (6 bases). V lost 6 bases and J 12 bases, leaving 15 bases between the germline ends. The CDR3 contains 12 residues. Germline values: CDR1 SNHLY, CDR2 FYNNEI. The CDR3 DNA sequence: TGTGCCAGCAGGGATACAGGGAATATGCAGTTCTTC. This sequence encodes CASRDTGNMQFF.